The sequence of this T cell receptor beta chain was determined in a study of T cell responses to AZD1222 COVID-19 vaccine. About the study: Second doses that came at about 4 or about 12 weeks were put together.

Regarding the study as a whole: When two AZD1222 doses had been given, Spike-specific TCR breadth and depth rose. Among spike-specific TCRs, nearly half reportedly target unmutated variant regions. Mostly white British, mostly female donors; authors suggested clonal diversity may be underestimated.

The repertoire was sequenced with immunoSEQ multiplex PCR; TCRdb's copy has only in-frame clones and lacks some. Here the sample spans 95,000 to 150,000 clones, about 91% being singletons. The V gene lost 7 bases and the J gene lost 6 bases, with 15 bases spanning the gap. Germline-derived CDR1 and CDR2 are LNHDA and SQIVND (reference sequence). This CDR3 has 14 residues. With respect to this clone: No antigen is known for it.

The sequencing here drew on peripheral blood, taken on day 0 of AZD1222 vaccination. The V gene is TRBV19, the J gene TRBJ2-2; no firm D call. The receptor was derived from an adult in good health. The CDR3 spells CASTAGWVSGELFF. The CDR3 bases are TGTGCCAGTACAGCCGGATGGGTTTCCGGGGAGCTGTTTTTT.